The 21 T cell receptor beta chains below come from one sample, sequenced in a study of blood T cell repertoires in COVID-19. Assay used: immunoSEQ multiplex PCR; TCRdb lists only in-frame clones, some missing. This sample has 100,000 to 150,000 clones, with over 70% found just once. Sequenced input: peripheral blood. The receptors were sampled from a man older than 75 with active or convalescent COVID-19.

This clone was detected once. V gene TRBV5-5 combines with J gene TRBJ2-3; D is unclear. The V gene's germline CDR1 is SGHKS and CDR2 YYEKEE (reference sequence). This CDR3 has 16 residues. Trimming took 0 bases from V and 9 from J, leaving 20 bases between them. For the CDR3, the DNA is TGTGCCAGCAGCTTGGGCCTAACCGATTCGGGTCAGACGCAGTATTTT. Translation: CASSLGLTDSGQTQYF.

The rearrangement uses TRBV3-1 (or the pseudogene TRBV3-2) and TRBJ2-7; 9 positions agree with TRBD2. The CDR3 length is 17 residues. Trimming at V came to 0 bases and at J to 2 bases, leaving 8 bases not matched to a gene. Germline CDR1 and CDR2: LGHDT and YNNKEL (reference sequence). The DNA of the CDR3 is TGTGCCAGCAGCCAAGAGTCTAGCGGGGTTAAAACCTACGAGCAGTACTTC. Translation: CASSQESSGVKTYEQYF.

J is TRBJ1-3 and V is TRBV7-9; D not resolved. Germline V lookup: CDR1 SEHNR, CDR2 FQNEAQ (reference sequence). V was clipped by 0 bases and J by 0 bases, with 6 bases between them. The CDR3 has 15 residues. The CDR3 DNA is TGTGCCAGCAGCTTAGCGCGGCACTCTGGAAACACCATATATTTT. Translated: CASSLARHSGNTIYF.

The rearrangement uses TRBV2 and TRBJ1-4; 8 bases are a match to TRBD1. This CDR3 is 14 amino acids long. V lost 6 bases to trimming and J lost 5 bases; unmatched junction nucleotides: 5. Per the germline V gene, CDR1 is SNHLY and CDR2 is FYNNEI. The CDR3 DNA sequence: TGTGCCAGCAGAAGGACAGGGTGGAATGAAAAACTGTTTTTT. Its translation: CASRRTGWNEKLFF.

The gene calls are TRBV2 and TRBJ2-3, with TRBD1 as a possible D gene (5 bases). V shed 4 bases and J shed 3 bases, with 11 bases lying between them. The V gene's germline CDR1 is SNHLY and CDR2 FYNNEI. The CDR3 contains 14 residues. The CDR3 region has the DNA TGTGCCAGCAGTGCCTTGGGGCTGACAGATACGCAGTATTTT. Encoded protein: CASSALGLTDTQYF.

V and J are TRBV30 and TRBJ1-5; D is unclear. The CDR3 spans 15 residues. V lost 0 bases to trimming and J lost 2 bases, with 11 bases between them. Germline V gene data show CDR1 as GTSNPN and CDR2 as SVGIG (reference sequence). This CDR3 is CAWSVNLGGNQPQHF. The DNA of the CDR3 is TGTGCCTGGAGTGTAAACCTCGGTGGCAATCAGCCCCAGCATTTT.

CDR3 nucleotide sequence: TGTGCCAGCAGTCCGCCGGGAGGGTCGGCTGAAGCTTTCTTT. Its translation: CASSPPGGSAEAFF. J is TRBJ1-1 and V is TRBV6-1, with unresolved D. The CDR3 runs 14 residues. Germline V gives CDR1 MNHNS, CDR2 SASEGT. V lost 5 bases, J lost 6 bases, and 16 bases lay in between.

CDR3 amino acids: CASSSRLGQGHSGGYTF. CDR3 DNA sequence: TGTGCCAGCAGCTCCCGACTGGGACAGGGACATAGCGGTGGCTACACCTTC. The V gene is TRBV7-2, the J gene TRBJ1-2, with TRBD1 matching over 9 bases. The V gene end was trimmed by 4 bases and the J gene end by 7 bases; junction bases not matched to a gene: 16. Germline V gene sequence: CDR1 SGHTA, CDR2 FQGNSA. The CDR3 loop spans 17 amino acids.

The V call is TRBV15, the J call TRBJ1-1, with D unresolved. Germline-derived CDR1 and CDR2 are LNHNV and YYDKDF (reference sequence). V lost 1 base to trimming and J lost 0 bases, with 9 bases between them. CDR3 length: 15 amino acids. The CDR3 region is CATSRVASLNTEAFF. The CDR3 DNA reads TGTGCCACCAGCAGAGTAGCATCGTTGAACACTGAAGCTTTCTTT. Supplemented by reference TRBV15 and TRBJ1-1, the full variable domain reads DAMVIQNPRYQVTQFGKPVTLSCSQTLNHNVMYWYQQKSSQAPKLLFHYYDKDFNNEADTPDNFQSRRPNTSFCFLDIRSPGLGDTAMYLCATSRVASLNTEAFFGQGTRLTVV.

The gene calls are TRBV7-8 and TRBJ1-1; D gene unclear. The germline gives CDR1 SGHVS, CDR2 FQNEAQ. Trimming left V 1 base short and J 11 bases short, with 11 bases between. This CDR3 is 12 amino acids long. The CDR3 sequence: CASSLDLVGAFF. CDR3 nucleotide sequence: TGTGCCAGCAGCTTAGATTTGGTCGGGGCTTTCTTT. Drawing the rest from reference TRBV7-8 and TRBJ1-1, the complete variable domain is GAGVSQSPRYKVAKRGQDVALRCDPISGHVSLFWYQQALGQGPEFLTYFQNEAQLDKSGLPSDRFFAERPEGSVSTLKIQRTQQEDSAVYLCASSLDLVGAFFGQGTRLTVV.

The V and J genes are TRBV29-1 and TRBJ1-5; the D is unclear. This CDR3 comprises 14 residues. Looked up from germline, CDR1 is SQVTM and CDR2 is ANQGSEA. V dropped 3 bases and J dropped 2 bases, with 11 bases sitting between them. The CDR3 DNA sequence: TGCAGCGTTGAGTTTGCCACGGGCAATCAGCCCCAGCATTTT. Amino acid sequence: CSVEFATGNQPQHF. The full variable domain, rest sourced from reference TRBV29-1 and TRBJ1-5, is SAVISQKPSRDICQRGTSLTIQCQVDSQVTMMFWYRQQPGQSLTLIATANQGSEATYESGFVIDKFPISRPNLTFSTLTVSNMSPEDSSIYLCSVEFATGNQPQHFGDGTRLSIL.

The chain is built from TRBV2 and TRBJ2-7; 7 bases are shared with TRBD1. Germline lookup yields CDR1 SNHLY and CDR2 FYNNEI. This CDR3 is built from 14 residues. Trimming at V came to 3 bases and at J to 5 bases, leaving 7 bases not matched to a gene. CDR3 DNA sequence: TGTGCCAGCAGTGATCAGACAGGGAAGCACGAGCAGTACTTC. Protein: CASSDQTGKHEQYF.

The V gene is TRBV2, the J gene TRBJ2-1; 9 bases align to TRBD1. This CDR3 is built from 15 residues. J lost 0 bases, V lost 5 bases, and 2 bases had no gene match. Germline assignment: CDR1 SNHLY and CDR2 FYNNEI. The DNA for the CDR3 is TGTGCCAGCAGTTTGGACAGGGGCTCCTACAATGAGCAGTTCTTC. This translates into CASSLDRGSYNEQFF. Complete variable domain (other parts from reference TRBV2 and TRBJ2-1): EPEVTQTPSHQVTQMGQEVILRCVPISNHLYFYWYRQILGQKVEFLVSFYNNEISEKSEIFDDQFSVERPDGSNFTLKIRSTKLEDSAMYFCASSLDRGSYNEQFFGPGTRLTVL.

The chain couples TRBV7-2 to TRBJ2-7; 7 bases map to TRBD2. Germline CDR1 reads SGHTA; CDR2 reads FQGNSA. After removal of 3 bases from V and 0 bases from J, the junction contained 2 bases not matched to a gene. The CDR3 totals 14 residues. CDR3 loop: CASSLSGASYEQYF. The DNA for the CDR3 is TGTGCCAGCAGCTTGAGCGGGGCCTCCTACGAGCAGTACTTC.

This chain joins TRBV6-2 or TRBV6-3 and TRBJ2-3, with D possibly matching TRBD1 (5 bases). The CDR3 is 14 amino acids. Per the germline V gene, CDR1 is MNHEY and CDR2 is SVGEGT. The ends were cut back, 2 bases at V and 3 bases at J, with 9 bases in the middle. For the CDR3, the DNA is TGTGCCAGCAGTTACGAGGCAGGGACAGATACGCAGTATTTT. Translated, it gives CASSYEAGTDTQYF.

The chain is built from TRBV7-6 and TRBJ1-1; 8 bases are a match to TRBD1. Germline V gene lookup returns CDR1 SGHVS and CDR2 FNYEAQ. The CDR3 sequence is 14 residues long. V gave up 3 bases and J gave up 5 bases; unmatched junction bases: 5. CDR3 loop: CASSLHDRGTEAFF. DNA of the CDR3: TGTGCCAGCAGCTTGCATGACAGGGGAACTGAAGCTTTCTTT.

The V call is TRBV5-1, the J call TRBJ2-2, with 7 bases aligning to TRBD1. The V segment lost 4 bases and the J segment 2 bases; nucleotides outside the gene matches: 8. Germline CDR1 is SGHRS and CDR2 is YFSETQ. This CDR3 contains 16 residues. The CDR3, as DNA: TGCGCCAGCAGCACCCCCCGGGACAGTAACACCGGGGAGCTGTTTTTT. Translation gives CASSTPRDSNTGELFF.

This chain links TRBV7-9 with TRBJ1-1; 8 bases map to TRBD1. Germline V gene data show CDR1 as SEHNR and CDR2 as FQNEAQ (reference sequence). J was trimmed by 4 bases and V by 4 bases; bases with no gene match: 11. This CDR3 comprises 16 residues. The CDR3 nucleotides read TGTGCCAGCAGCTCAGACTCGGGACAGGCGTTCACTGAAGCTTTCTTT. The encoded protein is CASSSDSGQAFTEAFF.

CDR3 amino acids: CASIPGGERGGTEAFF. The CDR3 DNA is TGCGCCAGCATTCCCGGAGGAGAGAGGGGAGGCACTGAAGCTTTCTTT. This chain joins TRBV23-1 and TRBJ1-1; D is possibly TRBD1 (5 bases). TRBV23-1 is known as an ORF, though its function is uncertain. The V end was cut by 7 bases, the J end by 4 bases, with 22 bases between. The CDR3 totals 16 residues.

The chain employs TRBV5-1 and TRBJ2-3; D gene unclear. Per the germline V gene, CDR1 is SGHRS and CDR2 is YFSETQ. V lost 0 bases and J lost 0, with 8 bases in between. The CDR3 totals 15 residues. This chain's CDR3 is CASSLESSSTDTQYF. For the CDR3, the DNA is TGCGCCAGCAGCTTGGAATCCAGTAGCACAGATACGCAGTATTTT.

The chain has TRBV7-9 and TRBJ1-2; D perhaps matches TRBD1 (5 bases). The CDR3 is 13 amino acids. V lost 5 bases, J lost 4 bases, and 11 bases lay in between. Looked up from germline, CDR1 is SEHNR and CDR2 is FQNEAQ (reference sequence). DNA of the CDR3: TGTGCCAGCAGCCGGGGGACGGTCTATGGCTACACCTTC. This translates into CASSRGTVYGYTF.